This T cell receptor beta chain was sequenced for a study of blood T cell repertoires in COVID-19. About the study: Samples taken during acute and convalescent COVID-19 were collected in the United States, Italy and Spain.

Clones were read by immunoSEQ multiplex PCR, and TCRdb kept only the in-frame ones, dropping some. The top ten hold approximately 2.6% of the sample, which has about 230,000 clones, around four fifths seen once. In its sample, this clone was seen once. The V gene lost 7 bases and the J gene lost 5 bases, with 11 bases spanning the gap. The germline V gene encodes CDR1 SQVTM and CDR2 ANQGSEA. The CDR3 contains 12 residues. Sequencing input: peripheral blood. V is TRBV29-1 and J is TRBJ1-4; a weak D match, TRBD1 (5 bases). This TCR derives from a woman between 65 and 79 years old with active or convalescent COVID-19. DNA for the CDR3: TGCAGCGCTGGGGGGGGGAATGAAAAACTGTTTTTT. This codes for CSAGGGNEKLFF.